The 11 T cell receptor beta chains below were found in one sample sequenced in a study of OX40 agonist ivuxolimab in advanced cancers. Assay used: immunoSEQ multiplex PCR; TCRdb lists only in-frame clones, some missing. The sample includes approximately 120,000 clones, about 90% seen only once; the top ten take around 0.81%. Here the sequenced sample was CD4+ or CD8+ T cells sorted from blood, taken in a trial of the OX40 agonist ivuxolimab. The receptors originated from an adult with an advanced solid tumor such as melanoma, head and neck, liver or kidney cancer.

V and J are TRBV7-9 and TRBJ2-1; TRBD2 agrees at 11 bases. V lost 11 bases to trimming and J lost 2 bases; unmatched junction nucleotides: 14. The CDR3 is 17 residues long. Germline V gives CDR1 SEHNR, CDR2 FQNEAQ (reference sequence). CDR3 region: CAGMGTSGETPYNEQFF. The DNA for the CDR3 is TGTGCCGGGATGGGGACTAGCGGAGAGACCCCCTACAATGAGCAGTTCTTC.

The CDR3: CATSRDRASSNIQYF. CDR3 coding DNA: TGTGCCACCAGCAGAGATCGGGCTAGCAGCAACATTCAGTACTTC. The rearrangement uses TRBV15 and TRBJ2-4, with D possibly being TRBD2 (5 bases). The V and J ends lost 0 bases and 7 bases respectively, with 13 bases between them. In germline, CDR1 is LNHNV, CDR2 YYDKDF (reference sequence). This CDR3 comprises 15 residues.

J is TRBJ2-5 and V is TRBV29-1; 9 bases match TRBD1. TRBJ2-7 explains the end of the DNA better; the J call may be wrong. In germline, CDR1 is SQVTM, CDR2 ANQGSEA. The CDR3 consists of 13 residues. CDR3 residues: CSVEGQGLYEQYF. In DNA, the CDR3 is TGCAGCGTCGAGGGACAGGGTCTCTACGAGCAGTACTTC.

This chain links TRBV28 with TRBJ1-2; 7 bases are shared with TRBD1. V trimming: 4 bases; J trimming: 8 bases; junction bases outside the gene matches: 16. The CDR3 is 16 residues long. In germline, CDR1 is MDHEN, CDR2 SYDVKM. The CDR3 region is CASSSGQVGTAYGYTF. Here the CDR3 DNA reads TGTGCCAGCAGTTCCGGACAGGTTGGAACCGCCTACGGCTACACCTTC.

The chain combines TRBV7-2 with TRBJ2-1; D not certain. There are 16 residues in the CDR3. The germline V and J ends were trimmed by 4 bases and 6 bases, with 19 bases remaining between them. The germline gives CDR1 SGHTA, CDR2 FQGNSA. The CDR3 loop reads CASSSLSTARSNEQFF. For the CDR3, the DNA is TGTGCCAGCAGCTCCCTTTCGACTGCGAGGAGCAATGAGCAGTTCTTC.

Remarks on this clone: Other DNA sequences in the same sample also yield this CDR3. CDR3 sequence: CASSSGQGNTEAFF. As DNA, the CDR3 is TGTGCCAGCAGTTCTGGACAGGGGAACACTGAAGCTTTCTTT. The chain couples TRBV28 to TRBJ1-1; TRBD1 aligns across 8 bases. CDR3 length: 14 residues. J gave up 1 base and V 4 bases, and 2 bases lay outside the gene matches. CDR1 MDHEN and CDR2 SYDVKM come from the germline V gene.

The chain employs TRBV18 and TRBJ2-3; the D gene could be TRBD1 or TRBD2 (5 bases each). The CDR3 extends over 14 amino acids. Trimming removed 0 bases from V and 4 bases from J, with 8 bases in between. In germline, CDR1 is KGHSH, CDR2 LQKENI. CDR3 DNA: TGTGCCAGCTCACCACCGGGGGTCCCAGATACGCAGTATTTT. Translated, it gives CASSPPGVPDTQYF.

This clone was seen once. This chain links TRBV29-1 with TRBJ2-3; D tentatively reads TRBD1 or TRBD2 (5 bases each). The germline V gene has CDR1 SQVTM and CDR2 ANQGSEA. Trimming removed 7 bases at V and 0 bases at J, with 14 bases between. The CDR3 is 14 amino acids. The DNA for the CDR3 is TGCAGCGCCCTGGGGGACGGAAGCACAGATACGCAGTATTTT. Protein: CSALGDGSTDTQYF.

V is TRBV6-6 and J is TRBJ1-5; D gene ambiguous. Germline V gene data show CDR1 as MNHNY and CDR2 as SVGAGI (reference sequence). The CDR3 sequence is 16 residues long. Trimming took 6 bases from V and 2 from J, leaving 17 bases between them. In nucleotides, the CDR3 is TGTGCCAGCAGCCCAGCCTTGGAGAAGGGCAATCAGCCCCAGCATTTT. Encoded protein: CASSPALEKGNQPQHF.

The chain employs TRBV28 and TRBJ2-7; TRBD1 matches at 9 bases. V lost 4 bases and J lost 5; bases outside the gene matches: 9. The germline V gene encodes CDR1 MDHEN and CDR2 SYDVKM. This CDR3 has 15 amino acids. The DNA of the CDR3 is TGTGCCAGCAGTTCATACAGGGGGCGCGCCGACGAGCAGTACTTC. Translating it yields CASSSYRGRADEQYF.

The chain has TRBV13 and TRBJ1-3; D is ambiguous. Looked up from germline, CDR1 is PRHDT and CDR2 is FYEKMQ (reference sequence). This CDR3 spans 14 amino acids. Trimming took off 5 bases at V and 4 bases at J, with 12 bases between the two ends. The CDR3 sequence is CASSRGRNGNTIYF. The CDR3 DNA reads as TGTGCCAGCAGCCGAGGACGGAACGGAAACACCATATATTTT.